The rows below give T cell receptor beta chains drawn from one sample of a study of blood T cell repertoires in COVID-19. Method: immunoSEQ multiplex PCR; TCRdb's copy keeps in-frame clones and lacks some. This table holds approximately 300,000 clones, 87% found once. The sample consisted of PBMCs or T cells enriched from blood (not recorded which). These receptors were taken from a woman aged 25 to 45 who had recovered from COVID-19. CDR3s include the opening cysteine and the closing phenylalanine or tryptophan. Fields, in order: J gene, clone size, D gene, V gene, CDR3 DNA, CDR3 protein. The D gene is left open where the match is weak. Clone size appears in some rows only: once, few, many, or a class for an expanded clone.

j_gene: TRBJ1-4; abundance: .; d_gene: TRBD1; v_gene: TRBV7-9; CDR3nt: TGTGCCAGCAGCCCCGCGGGACAGAGTTGGGAAAAACTGTTTTTT; CDR3aa: CASSPAGQSWEKLFF
j_gene: TRBJ1-1; abundance: .; d_gene: .; v_gene: TRBV4-1; CDR3nt: TGCGCCAGCAGCCGTGAGAACAGGGCTGGAACTGAAGCTTTCTTT; CDR3aa: CASSRENRAGTEAFF
j_gene: TRBJ1-3; abundance: once; d_gene: .; v_gene: TRBV4-2; CDR3nt: TGTGCCAGCAGCCAAAACGGGGAGGCTGGAAACACCATATATTTT; CDR3aa: CASSQNGEAGNTIYF
j_gene: TRBJ2-5; abundance: .; d_gene: .; v_gene: TRBV7-8; CDR3nt: TGTGCCAGCAGCTTAGGGCGGTTCCGAGAGACCCAGTACTTC; CDR3aa: CASSLGRFRETQYF
j_gene: TRBJ2-7; abundance: few; d_gene: .; v_gene: TRBV15; CDR3nt: TGTGCCACCAGCCCCTCTCCGGAGTTTGGCGAGCAGTACTTC; CDR3aa: CATSPSPEFGEQYF
j_gene: TRBJ2-5; abundance: .; d_gene: .; v_gene: TRBV2; CDR3nt: TGTGCCTCCCACGGAGGGGAGACCCAGTACTTC; CDR3aa: CASHGGETQYF
j_gene: TRBJ1-2; abundance: .; d_gene: .; v_gene: TRBV5-4; CDR3nt: TGTGCCAGCAGCGCACCCCCCGGGACTAACTATGGCTACACCTTC; CDR3aa: CASSAPPGTNYGYTF
j_gene: TRBJ1-2; abundance: .; d_gene: TRBD1; v_gene: TRBV10-3; CDR3nt: TGTGCCATCAGTTGGACAGGGTGGGAAGGCTACACCTTC; CDR3aa: CAISWTGWEGYTF
j_gene: TRBJ1-4; abundance: .; d_gene: TRBD1; v_gene: TRBV5-4; CDR3nt: TGTGCCAGCAGCTTGGGACCCGGGGACAGTGAAAAACTGTTTTTT; CDR3aa: CASSLGPGDSEKLFF
j_gene: TRBJ1-3; abundance: .; d_gene: .; v_gene: TRBV5-1; CDR3nt: TGCGCCAGCAGCTTGGGACCTCCTAGGACAACTGGAAACACCATATATTTT; CDR3aa: CASSLGPPRTTGNTIYF
j_gene: TRBJ2-1; abundance: .; d_gene: .; v_gene: TRBV2; CDR3nt: TGTGCCAGCAGTGATGACGGCGGTGAGCAGTTCTTC; CDR3aa: CASSDDGGEQFF
j_gene: TRBJ1-1; abundance: .; d_gene: .; v_gene: TRBV9; CDR3nt: TGTGCCAGCAGTCCTAGTCCCGGGACTATGATGAACACTGAAGCTTTCTTT; CDR3aa: CASSPSPGTMMNTEAFF
j_gene: TRBJ2-7; abundance: .; d_gene: .; v_gene: TRBV19; CDR3nt: TGTGCCAGTAGTATGTATAGGGGTTACGAGCAGTACTTC; CDR3aa: CASSMYRGYEQYF
j_gene: TRBJ1-5; abundance: few; d_gene: TRBD1; v_gene: TRBV10-3; CDR3nt: TGTGCCATCAGTGCCCAGGGGGGTCAGCCCCAGCATTTT; CDR3aa: CAISAQGGQPQHF
j_gene: TRBJ1-1; abundance: .; d_gene: .; v_gene: TRBV7-9; CDR3nt: TGTGCCAGCACAACCACCCACGGGAACACTGAAGCTTTCTTT; CDR3aa: CASTTTHGNTEAFF
j_gene: TRBJ2-2; abundance: .; d_gene: .; v_gene: TRBV30; CDR3nt: TGTGCCTGGGCGGGTGGGACAAAGCACACCGGGGAGCTGTTTTTT; CDR3aa: CAWAGGTKHTGELFF
j_gene: TRBJ2-3; abundance: .; d_gene: .; v_gene: TRBV5-4; CDR3nt: TGTGCCAGCAGCGGGGGGATCATGGGGAAAAGCACAGATACGCAGTATTTT; CDR3aa: CASSGGIMGKSTDTQYF
j_gene: TRBJ2-1; abundance: .; d_gene: TRBD2; v_gene: TRBV29-1; CDR3nt: TGCAGCGTGAATAGCGGGGGATCCGAGTTCTTC; CDR3aa: CSVNSGGSEFF
j_gene: TRBJ2-3; abundance: .; d_gene: .; v_gene: TRBV12-3/TRBV12-4; CDR3nt: TGTGCCAGCGCGGGCCGCACAGATACGCAGTATTTT; CDR3aa: CASAGRTDTQYF
j_gene: TRBJ1-2; abundance: .; d_gene: TRBD1; v_gene: TRBV5-6; CDR3nt: TGTGCCAGCAGCTACCTTGACAGGGCTAACTATGGCTACACCTTC; CDR3aa: CASSYLDRANYGYTF
j_gene: TRBJ2-3; abundance: .; d_gene: TRBD1; v_gene: TRBV9; CDR3nt: TGTGCCAGCAGCGCCGAACCAGGGGGCTCCCTCACAGATACGCAGTATTTT; CDR3aa: CASSAEPGGSLTDTQYF
j_gene: TRBJ1-5; abundance: once; d_gene: TRBD1; v_gene: TRBV28; CDR3nt: TGTGCCAGCAGTGAGAGACAGGGGGACTTTCAGCCCCAGCATTTT; CDR3aa: CASSERQGDFQPQHF
j_gene: TRBJ2-2; abundance: .; d_gene: TRBD2; v_gene: TRBV15; CDR3nt: TGTGCCACCGCGGAGGGAGGGGTTTTCGCCGGGGAGCTGTTTTTT; CDR3aa: CATAEGGVFAGELFF
j_gene: TRBJ1-2; abundance: once; d_gene: TRBD1; v_gene: TRBV2; CDR3nt: TGTGCCAGCAGTGAGAGGACAGGGAGTTCGGGCTACACCTTC; CDR3aa: CASSERTGSSGYTF
j_gene: TRBJ2-2; abundance: few; d_gene: .; v_gene: TRBV6-2/TRBV6-3; CDR3nt: TGTGCCAGCAGTTACCCCGGTTCCCAATACACCGGGGAGCTGTTTTTT; CDR3aa: CASSYPGSQYTGELFF
j_gene: TRBJ1-4; abundance: .; d_gene: TRBD1; v_gene: TRBV18; CDR3nt: TGTGCCAGCTCACCAGACAGGGCCTCAAGGGTCAGTAATGAAAAACTGTTTTTT; CDR3aa: CASSPDRASRVSNEKLFF
j_gene: TRBJ1-2; abundance: .; d_gene: .; v_gene: TRBV9; CDR3nt: TGTGCCAGCAGCTCAATGGGGGCAGTCGATCTTAACTATGGCTACACCTTC; CDR3aa: CASSSMGAVDLNYGYTF
j_gene: TRBJ1-1; abundance: .; d_gene: .; v_gene: TRBV29-1; CDR3nt: TGCAGCGTTGCACTCTCCGTGAACACTGAAGCTTTCTTT; CDR3aa: CSVALSVNTEAFF
j_gene: TRBJ1-2; abundance: .; d_gene: TRBD1; v_gene: TRBV30; CDR3nt: TGTGCCTGGAGCCCGACAGGGGGCGCATATGGCTACACCTTC; CDR3aa: CAWSPTGGAYGYTF